A selection of T cell receptor beta chains follows, all from one sample in a study of cytomegalovirus exposure and HLA in healthy donors. The method was immunoSEQ multiplex PCR; TCRdb's version includes in-frame clones alone and lacks a portion of them. This sample's clone table lists just over 50,000 clones. Sequencing was done on a sample of PBMCs. The receptors shown here come from a woman aged 60-75 years in good health and CMV-seropositive. The CDR3 runs from the conserved cysteine through the conserved F or W. A D gene is named only where the DNA matches it firmly.

D: NA; J: TRBJ2-1; V: TRBV4-1; DNA: TGCGCCAGCAGCCGCGATGGGGAGGCGGGGCAGTTCTTC; CDR3: CASSRDGEAGQFF
D: TRBD1; J: TRBJ2-7; V: TRBV6-1; DNA: TGTGCCAGCAGTGGGTCGGGACAGGGGGCCTACGAGCAGTACTTC; CDR3: CASSGSGQGAYEQYF
D: NA; J: TRBJ1-6; V: TRBV6-1; DNA: TGTGCCAGCAGTGAATTCTCTATTTATAATTCACCCCTCCACTTT; CDR3: CASSEFSIYNSPLHF
D: NA; J: TRBJ1-1; V: TRBV6-5; DNA: TGTGCCAGCAGTTCACAACAGGCTTTCTCCGCTGAAGCTTTCTTT; CDR3: CASSSQQAFSAEAFF
D: TRBD1; J: TRBJ2-3; V: TRBV28; DNA: TGTGCCAGCAGACTCGGCCCGGGACAGGGCGCAGATACGCAGTATTTT; CDR3: CASRLGPGQGADTQYF
D: NA; J: TRBJ1-2; V: TRBV18; DNA: TGTGCCAGCTCACCGGACAGCCTCTATGGCTACACCTTC; CDR3: CASSPDSLYGYTF
D: NA; J: TRBJ2-5; V: TRBV6-1; DNA: TGTGCCAGCAGGAGTCTTGGGGGCGGGGAGACCCAGTACTTC; CDR3: CASRSLGGGETQYF
D: NA; J: TRBJ2-7; V: TRBV7-8; DNA: TGTGCCAGCAGCTTACCGATATCCAGCTCCTACGAGCAGTACTTC; CDR3: CASSLPISSSYEQYF
D: NA; J: TRBJ2-7; V: TRBV19; DNA: TGTGCCAGTAGTCCCGGGACATTTATCCCCGAGCAGTACTTC; CDR3: CASSPGTFIPEQYF
D: NA; J: TRBJ1-3; V: TRBV18; DNA: TGTGCCAGCTCACCAGGGGTACAGGATGGAAACACCATATATTTT; CDR3: CASSPGVQDGNTIYF
D: TRBD1; J: TRBJ2-7; V: TRBV28; DNA: TGTGCCAGCAATAGACAGGGACAAGACTACGAGCAGTACTTC; CDR3: CASNRQGQDYEQYF
D: TRBD1; J: TRBJ2-2; V: TRBV29-1; DNA: TGCAGCGTTGGTAGGGACAGAAACACCGGGGAGCTGTTTTTT; CDR3: CSVGRDRNTGELFF
D: NA; J: TRBJ2-1; V: TRBV13; DNA: TGTGCCAGCAGCTTTGGGCCCGTCAATGAGCAGTTCTTC; CDR3: CASSFGPVNEQFF
D: NA; J: TRBJ2-2; V: TRBV25-1; DNA: TGTGCCAGCAGTGGGACTGGTTGGGGGGAGCTGTTTTTT; CDR3: CASSGTGWGELFF
D: NA; J: TRBJ1-6; V: TRBV6-5; DNA: TGTGCCAGCAGTTCCGGGTCGTCGGATTCACCCCTCCACTTT; CDR3: CASSSGSSDSPLHF
D: TRBD2; J: TRBJ2-2; V: TRBV4-1; DNA: TGCGCCAGCGAGAGCGGGGGGAACACCGGGGAGCTGTTTTTT; CDR3: CASESGGNTGELFF
D: TRBD1; J: TRBJ1-4; V: TRBV7-2; DNA: TGTGCCAGCAGCCCGGACAGGGGATGGACTAATGAAAAACTGTTTTTT; CDR3: CASSPDRGWTNEKLFF
D: NA; J: TRBJ1-2; V: TRBV7-2; DNA: TGTGCCAGCAGGGATCCAGGGAACGACTATGGCTACACCTTC; CDR3: CASRDPGNDYGYTF
D: NA; J: TRBJ1-5; V: TRBV7-9; DNA: TGTGCCAGCAGCTTTTTCGGTGATAGCAATCAGCCCCAGCATTTT; CDR3: CASSFFGDSNQPQHF
D: TRBD1; J: TRBJ2-1; V: TRBV6-1; DNA: TGTGCCAGCAGTGAACTAGGGACAGGGGCCTACAATGAGCAGTTCTTC; CDR3: CASSELGTGAYNEQFF
D: TRBD1; J: TRBJ1-2; V: TRBV5-6; DNA: TGTGCCAGCAGCCTAGATACAGGGGTCTATGGCTACACCTTC; CDR3: CASSLDTGVYGYTF
D: TRBD2; J: TRBJ2-3; V: TRBV7-2; DNA: TGTGCCAGCAGCTTACGGCTAGCGGGGGCTAGCACAGATACGCAGTATTTT; CDR3: CASSLRLAGASTDTQYF
D: NA; J: TRBJ1-5; V: TRBV4-1; DNA: TGCGCCAGCAGCCCTATACAGGGCCCAAGTAATCAGCCCCAGCATTTT; CDR3: CASSPIQGPSNQPQHF
D: NA; J: TRBJ1-5; V: TRBV2; DNA: TGTGCCAGCAGTGATGAGAGGGCATGGCAGCCCCAGCATTTT; CDR3: CASSDERAWQPQHF
D: NA; J: TRBJ1-6; V: TRBV5-1; DNA: TGCGCCAGCAGCTTGGGGCAAGAGGATCGCTATAATTCACCCCTCCACTTT; CDR3: CASSLGQEDRYNSPLHF
D: TRBD1; J: TRBJ2-7; V: TRBV5-1; DNA: TGCGCCAGCAGCTGGACAGGTCTACGCGACGAGCAGTACTTC; CDR3: CASSWTGLRDEQYF
D: NA; J: TRBJ1-2; V: TRBV4-1; DNA: TGCGCCAGCAGCCAAGGGCGGGCAAGCCGAGACTATGGCTACACCTTC; CDR3: CASSQGRASRDYGYTF
D: TRBD1; J: TRBJ1-6; V: TRBV6-5; DNA: TGTGCCAGCAGGCAGGGGGAGGCCTATAATTCACCCCTCCACTTT; CDR3: CASRQGEAYNSPLHF
D: TRBD1; J: TRBJ2-7; V: TRBV5-1; DNA: TGCGCCAGCAGCTTCGGGACAGGGGGCGTCTACGAGCAGTACTTC; CDR3: CASSFGTGGVYEQYF
D: NA; J: TRBJ2-7; V: TRBV5-1; DNA: TGCGCCAGCAGCTTAACATCTGCTTACGAGCAGTACTTC; CDR3: CASSLTSAYEQYF
D: NA; J: TRBJ1-2; V: TRBV5-1; DNA: TGCGCCAGCAGCGCCGGACAGAGGATTGGCTACACCTTC; CDR3: CASSAGQRIGYTF
D: TRBD1; J: TRBJ2-7; V: TRBV6-5; DNA: TGTGCCAGCACCAGGGGGGACAGGGTGTACGAGCAGTACTTC; CDR3: CASTRGDRVYEQYF
D: NA; J: TRBJ1-5; V: TRBV7-9; DNA: TGTGCCAGCAGCTTGGGCGTCGAGGGGGTTAATCAGCCCCAGCATTTT; CDR3: CASSLGVEGVNQPQHF
D: NA; J: TRBJ2-3; V: TRBV15; DNA: TGTGCCACCAGCAGAGATGGACTCCTAACCTTGGATACGCAGTATTTT; CDR3: CATSRDGLLTLDTQYF
D: TRBD1; J: TRBJ1-6; V: TRBV28; DNA: TGTGCCAGCAGCCTCGACAGGGGGCTTAGCAATTCACCCCTCCACTTT; CDR3: CASSLDRGLSNSPLHF
D: NA; J: TRBJ1-2; V: TRBV14; DNA: TGTGCCAGCAGCCAAGCCCCTAAGGCAGGGCTCTATGGCTACACCTTC; CDR3: CASSQAPKAGLYGYTF
D: NA; J: TRBJ1-2; V: TRBV5-1; DNA: TGCGCCAGCAGCTTGGACGGGGTCCCCGGCTACACCTTC; CDR3: CASSLDGVPGYTF
D: NA; J: TRBJ1-2; V: TRBV19; DNA: TGTGCCAGTAGTATGCAAGGGGTGGGCTATGGCTACACCTTC; CDR3: CASSMQGVGYGYTF
D: NA; J: TRBJ1-2; V: TRBV7-9; DNA: TGTGCCAGCAGCACGCAGACAGGTCCCGGCTACACCTTC; CDR3: CASSTQTGPGYTF
D: NA; J: TRBJ1-6; V: TRBV7-9; DNA: TGTGCCAGCCAGTTTTCAGGAAATTCACCCCTCCACTTT; CDR3: CASQFSGNSPLHF
D: NA; J: TRBJ1-4; V: TRBV19; DNA: TGTGCCAGTAGTATGGGTGACAGGCATCGAGAAAAACTGTTTTTT; CDR3: CASSMGDRHREKLFF
D: TRBD2; J: TRBJ2-3; V: TRBV6-1; DNA: TGTGCCAGCAGTGGGGGCGGGGGGGCCGCAGATACGCAGTATTTT; CDR3: CASSGGGGAADTQYF
D: TRBD1; J: TRBJ1-1; V: TRBV19; DNA: TGTGCCAGTAGTATAGTACAGGGGGAAAGGGGCCCTGAAGCTTTCTTT; CDR3: CASSIVQGERGPEAFF
D: TRBD2; J: TRBJ2-7; V: TRBV28; DNA: TGTGCCAGCAGCTCCGGGGGCGGGGGGGCCTACGAGCAGTACTTC; CDR3: CASSSGGGGAYEQYF
D: NA; J: TRBJ2-7; V: TRBV9; DNA: TGTGCCAGCAGCCCCTTGAAAGAGACCTACGAGCAGTACTTC; CDR3: CASSPLKETYEQYF
D: NA; J: TRBJ2-7; V: TRBV5-4; DNA: TGTGCCAGCAGCCTAGACGGGTACGAGCAGTACTTC; CDR3: CASSLDGYEQYF
D: NA; J: TRBJ2-3; V: TRBV27; DNA: TGTGCCAGCAGTTTACTCGACCGACGCGGGAGCACAGATACGCAGTATTTT; CDR3: CASSLLDRRGSTDTQYF
D: NA; J: TRBJ2-1; V: TRBV12-2; DNA: TGTGCAAGCCCGGGGGGGGAACCAATTGACAATGAGCAGTTCTTC; CDR3: CASPGGEPIDNEQFF
D: NA; J: TRBJ1-1; V: TRBV5-4; DNA: TGTGCCAGCAGCGTCCTAGGGAGGACTGAAGCTTTCTTT; CDR3: CASSVLGRTEAFF
D: NA; J: TRBJ1-5; V: TRBV6-1; DNA: TGTGCCAGCAGTGAAGACAGGGCTATGCCCCAGCATTTT; CDR3: CASSEDRAMPQHF
D: NA; J: TRBJ2-7; V: TRBV7-6; DNA: TGTGCCAGCAGCTTAGAGGGGGTAAACTACGAGCAGTACTTC; CDR3: CASSLEGVNYEQYF
D: TRBD2; J: TRBJ2-5; V: TRBV7-7; DNA: TGTGCTAGCAGCTCCACTAGCGGTGAGACCCAGTACTTC; CDR3: CASSSTSGETQYF
D: NA; J: TRBJ1-1; V: TRBV5-5; DNA: TGTGCCAGCAGCTGGACGGACAGAAGGAACACTGAAGCTTTCTTT; CDR3: CASSWTDRRNTEAFF
D: NA; J: TRBJ1-1; V: TRBV18; DNA: TGTGCCAGCTCACCAAGGGCACAGGGAGCTGAAGCTTTCTTT; CDR3: CASSPRAQGAEAFF
D: NA; J: TRBJ2-7; V: TRBV18; DNA: TGTGCCAGCTCACCAAATCCCGCCGAGCAGTACTTC; CDR3: CASSPNPAEQYF
D: TRBD1; J: TRBJ1-6; V: TRBV19; DNA: TGTGCCAGTAGTATAGATCGGAGGGACAGCAGGTTCTATAATTCACCCCTCCACTTT; CDR3: CASSIDRRDSRFYNSPLHF
D: NA; J: TRBJ2-7; V: TRBV11-3; DNA: TGTGCCAGCAGCTTTTGGACTACCTTAGCCTACGAGCAGTACTTC; CDR3: CASSFWTTLAYEQYF
D: NA; J: TRBJ2-7; V: TRBV5-1; DNA: TGCGCCAGCAGGATAGAACAGATCTACGAGCAGTACTTC; CDR3: CASRIEQIYEQYF
D: NA; J: TRBJ1-1; V: TRBV28; DNA: TGTGCCAGCAGTATCACACAGGTAAACACTGAAGCTTTCTTT; CDR3: CASSITQVNTEAFF
D: NA; J: TRBJ2-3; V: TRBV13; DNA: TGTGCCAGCAGCACAGCAGGGGAGGGCGGGACAGATACGCAGTATTTT; CDR3: CASSTAGEGGTDTQYF